The 22 T cell receptor beta chains given below trace back to one sample, sequenced in a study of shared clonotypes between healthy human individuals (dated by TCRdb to 2018 to 2021). The library was built by means of the immunoSEQ multiplex PCR assay. Sourced from immuneACCESS, this table was stored by TCRdb with only in-frame sequences that have V and J called. A share of the clones is absent; for the studies checked, an unresolved V gene accounts for under half, and the remainder has no known explanation. Within this sample are a few hundred thousand clones, with approximately 71% of them counted one time only. The ten largest account for more than 10% of the sample. The sequenced sample was PBMCs. All receptors come from a woman aged 40 to 55 in good health. Some clones in this sample may be carry-over from other donors' samples.

The rearrangement joins TRBV25-1 to TRBJ2-3; D gene unclear. V was cut by 4 bases and J by 6 bases, with 5 bases left in between. The CDR3 spans 11 residues. Germline lookup yields CDR1 MGHDK and CDR2 SYGVNS. The CDR3 spells CASSVGDTQYF. CDR3 DNA: TGTGCCAGCAGTGTCGGGGATACGCAGTATTTT. The variable domain in full, completed from reference TRBV25-1 and TRBJ2-3, reads EADIYQTPRYLVIGTGKKITLECSQTMGHDKMYWYQQDPGMELHLIHYSYGVNSTEKGDLSSESTVSRIRTEHFPLTLESARPSHTSQYLCASSVGDTQYFGPGTRLTVL.

The sample holds one count of this clone. V usage is TRBV11-2 and J usage is TRBJ2-7; the match to TRBD2 covers 9 bases. Germline CDR1 SGHAT, CDR2 FQNNGV. The length of the CDR3 is 15 residues. V trimming: 5 bases; J trimming: 1 base; junction bases outside the gene matches: 6. Here the CDR3 DNA reads TGTGCCAGCAGCGGGGGAAGCGGGGGGTCCTACGAGCAGTACTTC. It yields the protein CASSGGSGGSYEQYF.

On this clone itself: A far larger clone is one base from this, pointing to a likely read error. The CDR3 protein is CASSPLDTGEGPEAFF. The CDR3 region has the DNA TGTGCCAGCAGCCCACTCGATACAGGGGAGGGTCCTGAAGCTTTCTTT. This sequence joins TRBV5-6 and TRBJ1-1; 7 bases align to TRBD1. With V trimmed by 4 bases and J by 6 bases, 15 bases remained unmatched. This CDR3 has 16 residues. Germline V lookup: CDR1 SGHDT, CDR2 YYEEEE.

At least ten counts were recorded for this clone. This CDR3 is also generated by other DNA sequences in the sample. The chain employs TRBV7-8 and TRBJ1-5; D is undetermined. The V end lost 4 bases, the J end lost 3 bases, and 7 bases lay between the germline ends. This CDR3 has 13 residues. Germline-derived CDR1 and CDR2 are SGHVS and FQNEAQ. The CDR3 reads CASSSDLNQPQHF. The CDR3 region has the DNA TGTGCCAGCAGCTCGGACCTCAATCAGCCCCAGCATTTT.

This clone was detected a few times. The chain has TRBV27 and TRBJ1-4; D is possibly TRBD1 (5 bases). Germline V gives CDR1 MNHEY, CDR2 SMNVEV (reference sequence). V was cut by 2 bases and J by 8 bases, with 15 bases left in between. CDR3 length: 15 residues. The CDR3 loop reads CASSLSAGYNEKLFF. CDR3 nucleotide sequence: TGTGCCAGCAGTTTAAGTGCAGGGTACAACGAAAAACTGTTTTTT. Using reference TRBV27 and TRBJ1-4 for the parts outside the CDR3, the full variable domain is EAQVTQNPRYLITVTGKKLTVTCSQNMNHEYMSWYRQDPGLGLRQIYYSMNVEVTDKGDVPEGYKVSRKEKRNFPLILESPSPNQTSLYFCASSLSAGYNEKLFFGSGTQLSVL.

This clone was observed a few times. At one end, the junction sequence differs from germline, possibly due to a read error. J is TRBJ2-1 and V is TRBV4-2; D gene uncertain. This CDR3 is built from 15 residues. Germline lookup yields CDR1 LGHNA and CDR2 YNFKEQ. Written as DNA, the CDR3 is TGTGCCAGCAGCAAAGACGCAGGTATGGACAATGAGCAGTTCTTC. Translated: CASSKDAGMDNEQFF.

V is TRBV11-2 and J is TRBJ2-7; 16 nucleotides align to TRBD2. In germline, CDR1 is SGHAT, CDR2 FQNNGV. The V segment lost 6 bases and the J segment 5 bases; nucleotides outside the gene matches: 7. The CDR3 extends over 16 amino acids. The CDR3 loop reads CASRPGLAGGYNEQYF. DNA of the CDR3: TGTGCCAGCAGGCCGGGACTAGCGGGAGGGTATAACGAGCAGTACTTC.

In regard to this clone: The likely explanation is a read error, given a far larger clone one base away. Other DNA sequences in this specimen translate into the identical CDR3. V is TRBV4-3 and J is TRBJ2-5, with D perhaps TRBD2 (6 bases). Near its end, the DNA agrees better with TRBJ2-7, so the J call may be wrong. The CDR3 contains 16 residues. CDR1 LGHNA and CDR2 YSLEER come from the germline V gene. CDR3 DNA: TGCGCCAGCAGCCAGGGGTTATCGGGACTCCGGGCCGAGCAGTACTTC. Amino acid sequence: CASSQGLSGLRAEQYF.

A remark on this clone: The sample carries other DNA sequences with the same CDR3. This chain connects TRBV6-1 to TRBJ2-3; D remains unclear. Trimming took 6 bases from V and 2 from J, leaving 3 bases between them. Germline V CDR1 and CDR2: MNHNS, SASEGT. CDR3 length: 11 amino acids. Here the CDR3 reads CASRVTDTQYF. DNA of the CDR3: TGTGCCAGCAGGGTCACAGATACGCAGTATTTT.

This chain joins TRBV7-2 and TRBJ1-1; D is ambiguous. Trimming removed 1 base at V and 1 base at J, with 4 bases between. The germline gives CDR1 SGHTA, CDR2 FQGNSA. This CDR3 is 13 amino acids long. The CDR3: CASSLEPNTEAFF. CDR3 in DNA: TGTGCCAGCAGCTTAGAGCCGAACACTGAAGCTTTCTTT.

This chain connects TRBV23-1 to TRBJ1-2; 7 bases are shared with TRBD1. TRBV23-1 is given ORF status, its function remaining uncertain. The CDR3 contains 17 residues. The ends lost 6 bases at V and 3 bases at J; junction bases unmatched: 16. CDR3 sequence reads: CASRLRDSFPEDYGYTF. The CDR3 DNA follows: TGCGCCAGCAGACTCCGGGACAGTTTTCCCGAGGACTATGGCTACACCTTC.

The rearrangement links TRBV28 to TRBJ1-4; no clear D gene. There are 14 residues in the CDR3. Trimming stripped 5 bases from V and 0 bases from J, with 7 bases between. Germline V gene lookup returns CDR1 MDHEN and CDR2 SYDVKM. CDR3 bases: TGTGCCAGCAGTGAAGTTGCAACTAATGAAAAACTGTTTTTT. Translating gives CASSEVATNEKLFF.

The sample holds a few counts of this clone. This chain links TRBV9 with TRBJ2-1, with D possibly matching TRBD1 (7 bases). Deletions cut 4 bases from V and 9 bases from J, with 11 bases between. This CDR3 is built from 12 residues. Germline CDR1 reads SGDLS; CDR2 reads YYNGEE. CDR3 nucleotide sequence: TGTGCCAGCAGCCTTCAGGGGGGTGAGCAGTTCTTC. Its translation is CASSLQGGEQFF.

The J gene is TRBJ2-1, the V gene TRBV18; the match to TRBD2 covers 8 bases. The trim removed 3 bases at V and 9 bases at J, leaving 7 bases unmatched. Germline loops: CDR1 KGHSH, CDR2 LQKENI. The CDR3 is made up of 14 amino acids. The CDR3 region has the DNA TGTGCCAGCTCACCCCCGGGACTAGAAGGTGAGCAGTTCTTC. Amino acid sequence: CASSPPGLEGEQFF.

The J gene is TRBJ1-5, the V gene TRBV7-2; TRBD1 aligns across 10 bases. CDR3 length equals 19 residues. The V segment lost 1 base and the J segment 3 bases; nucleotides outside the gene matches: 12. The germline V gene encodes CDR1 SGHTA and CDR2 FQGNSA. CDR3 nucleotide sequence: TGTGCCAGCAGCTTAGGCCGCGACAGGGGGCGCGGGGACAATCAGCCCCAGCATTTT. Protein product: CASSLGRDRGRGDNQPQHF.

The V call is TRBV7-9, the J call TRBJ1-2; TRBD1 is a possible D gene (5 bases). The germline gives CDR1 SEHNR, CDR2 FQNEAQ (reference sequence). The CDR3 loop spans 12 amino acids. Deletions cut 4 bases from V and 8 bases from J, with 11 bases between. CDR3 DNA sequence: TGTGCCAGCAGCTCGGACATTGGGGGCTACACCTTC. This encodes CASSSDIGGYTF.

The V and J genes are TRBV27 and TRBJ2-2; perhaps TRBD1 as D (6 bases). Germline-derived CDR1 and CDR2 are MNHEY and SMNVEV (reference sequence). The CDR3 has 16 amino acids. V shed 3 bases and J shed 4 bases, with 15 bases lying between them. The CDR3 nucleotides are TGTGCCAGCAGTTTGACCGGGACATTCCTCACCGGGGAGCTGTTTTTT. Amino acids: CASSLTGTFLTGELFF.

The chain uses TRBV29-1 and TRBJ2-1; D not certain. This CDR3 comprises 13 residues. Per germline, CDR1 SQVTM and CDR2 ANQGSEA. Trimming pared 4 bases from V and 8 bases from J, leaving 15 bases between. The CDR3 DNA follows: TGCAGCGTTGGTCGGGTCCTAAGCGATGAGCAGTTCTTC. Amino acid sequence: CSVGRVLSDEQFF.

The V gene is TRBV7-2, the J gene TRBJ1-5, with unresolved D. The V end lost 1 base, the J end lost 3 bases, and 10 bases lay between the germline ends. The CDR3 has 15 amino acids. The germline V gene encodes CDR1 SGHTA and CDR2 FQGNSA. In nucleotides, the CDR3 is TGTGCCAGCAGCTTAGGCAGTAACAACAATCAGCCCCAGCATTTT. Amino acids: CASSLGSNNNQPQHF.

This clone was recorded once. The V and J genes are TRBV5-1 and TRBJ2-3; TRBD2 matches 12 bases. Losses at the gene ends were 4 bases for V and 4 bases for J; bases not matched to a gene: 7. The CDR3 consists of 16 residues. Germline CDR1 is SGHRS and CDR2 is YFSETQ. In nucleotides, the CDR3 is TGCGCCAGCAGCCCCGGACTAGCGGGACTCGCAGATACGCAGTATTTT. Encoded protein: CASSPGLAGLADTQYF.

This clone appeared once. The V call is TRBV29-1, the J call TRBJ1-1; a possible D gene is TRBD1 (5 bases). From germline, CDR1 is SQVTM and CDR2 ANQGSEA. Trimming removed 7 bases at V and 5 bases at J, with 14 bases between. CDR3 length: 12 amino acids. The CDR3 nucleotides read TGCAGCGCCCCGGCTGGGGGGACTGAAGCTTTCTTT. Translation: CSAPAGGTEAFF. The complete variable domain, with remaining parts taken from reference TRBV29-1 and TRBJ1-1, reads SAVISQKPSRDICQRGTSLTIQCQVDSQVTMMFWYRQQPGQSLTLIATANQGSEATYESGFVIDKFPISRPNLTFSTLTVSNMSPEDSSIYLCSAPAGGTEAFFGQGTRLTVV.

The chain uses TRBV15 and TRBJ1-4; 7 nucleotides line up with TRBD1. The trim removed 5 bases at V and 4 bases at J, leaving 7 bases unmatched. The germline V gene encodes CDR1 LNHNV and CDR2 YYDKDF (reference sequence). The CDR3 sequence is 15 residues long. The CDR3 bases are TGTGCCACCAGCGACAACAGGGGAAATAATGAAAAACTGTTTTTT. Residues: CATSDNRGNNEKLFF.